The clone carrying this T cell receptor beta chain was counted at least ten times. Its cognate antigen is unknown. The data are from a study of identical twins. Findings and caveats of the study: It was out-of-frame TCR alpha sharing in monozygotic twins that models underestimated. Cross-sectional statistics, not tracking of the same donors, supported the conclusions.

V lost 6 bases to trimming and J lost 4 bases; unmatched junction nucleotides: 5. The CDR3 runs 14 residues. TCRdb analysed the 5' RACE reads with MiXCR anew, one entry per CDR3 protein. The table has 130,000 to 150,000 distinct CDR3 sequences, approximately 4% seen once. The J gene is TRBJ1-2, the V gene TRBV12-3 or TRBV12-4; 10 nucleotides line up with TRBD1. Sequencing was performed on memory T cells sorted from blood. The TCR was taken from a man younger than 35 in good health. The CDR3 DNA reads as TGTGCCAGCAGCCGTGGGACAGGGGCCTATGGCTACACCTTC. It yields the protein CASSRGTGAYGYTF.